This T cell receptor beta chain derives from a study of STAT5B mutations in CD4+ large granular lymphocyte leukemia. This clone has only a few counts. What it binds is not known. General study results and limits: Data were not HLA-matched across samples. Patient CD4-sorted repertoires looked more clonal than healthy CD4+ repertoires, even without putative leukemic clones.

Generated by immunoSEQ multiplex PCR, the TCRdb table keeps only in-frame clones and is missing some. The data show about 32,000 clones, with about 78% seen just once and approximately 2.5% held by the top ten. This sequence originates from a human donor in good health. The sample taken for sequencing was CD4+ T cells from blood buffy coats.

CDR3 sequence reads: CASSQPQGTSYFRKQFF. The CDR3 bases are TGTGCCAGCAGCCAACCCCAAGGGACTAGCTATTTCAGGAAGCAGTTCTTC. The rearrangement joins TRBV5-4 to TRBJ2-1; 9 positions match TRBD2. The CDR3 is 17 amino acids. Germline V gene sequence: CDR1 SGHNT, CDR2 YYREEE (reference sequence). V was pared by 4 bases and J by 11 bases, with 19 bases of the junction left unmatched.